The entry below gives a single T cell receptor (beta chain) sequence along with its context. Its matching antigen is unknown. The same CDR3 arises from other DNA sequences in this sample as well. The data are from a study of shared clonotypes between healthy human individuals. Repertoires were generated with immunoSEQ multiplex PCR, while TCRdb's copy carries only in-frame clones and drops some. Of approximately 510,000 clones listed, 79% were seen once; the top ten hold approximately 13%. The CDR3 sequence is 14 residues long. V shed 0 bases and J shed 1 base, with 6 bases lying between them. Per the germline V gene, CDR1 is SGHRS and CDR2 is YFSETQ. Overall study findings and caveats: Read depth was anticipated to influence clonotype sharing among donors.

The study drew its donors from healthy HIV-negative adults without recent acute infections or vaccinations. The TCR originated in a woman in her thirties or forties in good health. Some clones in this sample may be carry-over from other donors' samples. Specimen: PBMCs. This chain connects TRBV5-1 to TRBJ2-3; D remains ambiguous. The CDR3 nucleotides read TGCGCCAGCAGCTTGGGTGGGGGCACAGATACGCAGTATTTT. As protein: CASSLGGGTDTQYF.